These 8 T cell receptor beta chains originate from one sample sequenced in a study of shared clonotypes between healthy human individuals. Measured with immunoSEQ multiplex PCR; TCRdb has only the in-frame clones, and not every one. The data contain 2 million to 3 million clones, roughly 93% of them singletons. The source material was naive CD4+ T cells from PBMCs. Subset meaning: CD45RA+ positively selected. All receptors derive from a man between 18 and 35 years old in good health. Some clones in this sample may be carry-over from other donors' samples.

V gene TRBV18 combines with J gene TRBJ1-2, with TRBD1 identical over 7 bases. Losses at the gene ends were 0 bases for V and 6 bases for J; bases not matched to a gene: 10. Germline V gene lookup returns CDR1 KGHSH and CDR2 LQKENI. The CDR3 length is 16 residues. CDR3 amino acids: CASSPPTGRIRNGYTF. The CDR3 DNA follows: TGTGCCAGCTCACCACCGACAGGGAGGATTAGAAATGGCTACACCTTC.

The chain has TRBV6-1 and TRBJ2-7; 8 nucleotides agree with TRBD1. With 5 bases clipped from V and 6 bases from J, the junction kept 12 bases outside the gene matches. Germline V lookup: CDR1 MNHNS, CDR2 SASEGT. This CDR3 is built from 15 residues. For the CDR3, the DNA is TGTGCCAGCAGTTCCCCGGACAGGGATCGTGCCGAGCAGTACTTC. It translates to CASSSPDRDRAEQYF.

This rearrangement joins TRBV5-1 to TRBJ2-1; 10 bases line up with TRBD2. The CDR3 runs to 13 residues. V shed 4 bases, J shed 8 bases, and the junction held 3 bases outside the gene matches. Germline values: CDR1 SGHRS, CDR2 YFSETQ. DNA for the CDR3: TGCGCCAGCAGCACGGGGACTAGCGATGAGCAGTTCTTC. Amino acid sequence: CASSTGTSDEQFF.

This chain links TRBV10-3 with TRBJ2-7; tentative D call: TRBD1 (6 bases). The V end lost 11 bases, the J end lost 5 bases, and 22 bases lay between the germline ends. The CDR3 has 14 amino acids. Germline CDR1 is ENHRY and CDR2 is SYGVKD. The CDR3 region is CACRSSGTKDEQYF. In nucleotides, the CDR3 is TGTGCCTGCCGATCCTCCGGGACAAAGGACGAGCAGTACTTC.

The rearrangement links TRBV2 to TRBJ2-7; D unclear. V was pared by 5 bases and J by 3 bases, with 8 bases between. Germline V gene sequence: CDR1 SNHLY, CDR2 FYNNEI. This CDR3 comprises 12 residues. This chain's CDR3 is CASSQYHYEQYF. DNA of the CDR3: TGTGCCAGCAGTCAGTACCACTACGAGCAGTACTTC. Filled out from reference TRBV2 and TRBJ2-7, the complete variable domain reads EPEVTQTPSHQVTQMGQEVILRCVPISNHLYFYWYRQILGQKVEFLVSFYNNEISEKSEIFDDQFSVERPDGSNFTLKIRSTKLEDSAMYFCASSQYHYEQYFGPGTRLTVT.

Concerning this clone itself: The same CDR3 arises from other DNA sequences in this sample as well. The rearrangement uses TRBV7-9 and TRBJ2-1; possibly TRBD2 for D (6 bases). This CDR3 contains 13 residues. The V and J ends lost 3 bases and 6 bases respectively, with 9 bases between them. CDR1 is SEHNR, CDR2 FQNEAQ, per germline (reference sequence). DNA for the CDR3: TGTGCCAGCAGCTTTACCGGGGGCAATGAGCAGTTCTTC. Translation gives CASSFTGGNEQFF.

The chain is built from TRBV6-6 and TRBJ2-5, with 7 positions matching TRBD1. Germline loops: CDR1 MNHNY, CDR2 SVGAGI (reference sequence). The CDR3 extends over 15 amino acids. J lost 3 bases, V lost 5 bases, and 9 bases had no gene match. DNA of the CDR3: TGTGCCAGCAGTCGAGGGGGCGCCTTGGAAGAGACCCAGTACTTC. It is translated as CASSRGGALEETQYF.

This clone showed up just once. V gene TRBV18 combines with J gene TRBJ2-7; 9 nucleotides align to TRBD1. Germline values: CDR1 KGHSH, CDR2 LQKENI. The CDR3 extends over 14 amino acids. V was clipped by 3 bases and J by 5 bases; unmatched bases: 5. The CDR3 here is CASSPGQGGHEQYF. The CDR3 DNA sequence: TGTGCCAGCTCACCGGGACAGGGTGGCCACGAGCAGTACTTC.